This T cell receptor (beta chain) was retrieved from a study of cytomegalovirus exposure and HLA in healthy donors. Trimming shortened V by 3 bases and J by 0 bases, and 9 bases separated the two germline ends. CDR3 length: 15 amino acids. CDR1 and CDR2 from the germline V gene are MNHEY and SMNVEV (reference sequence). The PCR had 60 Vbeta and 13 Jbeta primers. The data were produced by immunoSEQ multiplex PCR, yet TCRdb's version contains in-frame clones alone and is incomplete. The profile covers approximately 110,000 clones, with about 81% appearing a single time and roughly 1.9% taken by the ten largest. Each donor was nominally healthy when sampled (though unrecorded immune exposures were likely). Remarks on this clone: Its antigen is not identified.

General study findings and limits: There were some V segments, including TRBV6-2 and TRBV6-3, excluded as indistinguishable. Reportedly, cytomegalovirus status was diagnosed with high sensitivity and specificity. A prior analysis recorded that most TCR beta V segments were productive about 87% or about 30% of the time.

What was sequenced was PBMCs. This chain uses TRBV27 with TRBJ2-1; maybe TRBD1 (5 bases). The clonotype was recovered from a man younger than 40 in good health and CMV-seronegative. The CDR3 is CASSLTVSSYNEQFF. CDR3 bases: TGTGCCAGCAGTTTGACAGTCAGCTCCTACAATGAGCAGTTCTTC.